These 2 T cell receptor beta chains originate from one sample sequenced in a study of neoadjuvant nivolumab and ipilimumab in lung cancer. Here immunoSEQ multiplex PCR was the method, and the copy in TCRdb shows in-frame clones only, minus some. The profile covers roughly 8,600 clones, with over 70% appearing a single time and around 8% taken by the ten largest. This material consisted of tumor tissue, taken after neoadjuvant nivolumab, alone or with ipilimumab, at or shortly before surgery. These receptor sequences come from an adult with non-small cell lung cancer.

This chain uses TRBV14 with TRBJ2-3; D might be TRBD2 (5 bases). The V end lost 8 bases, the J end lost 4 bases, and 13 bases lay between the germline ends. CDR3 length equals 13 residues. CDR1 is SGHDN, CDR2 FVKESK, per germline. The CDR3 spells CASCYGVSDTQYF. Here the CDR3 DNA reads TGTGCCAGCTGCTACGGGGTTTCAGATACGCAGTATTTT.

V and J are TRBV6-1 and TRBJ1-5; D is undetermined. There are 14 residues in the CDR3. Germline lookup yields CDR1 MNHNS and CDR2 SASEGT. Deletions cut 1 base from V and 3 bases from J, with 7 bases between. The DNA for the CDR3 is TGTGCCAGCAGTGAAGTAGGCCTCAATCAGCCCCAGCATTTT. Amino acid sequence: CASSEVGLNQPQHF.